Given below is one TCR beta chain in context. Its antigen is undetermined. The CDR3 length is 12 residues. Trimming pared 9 bases from V and 2 bases from J, leaving 11 bases between. Germline CDR1 and CDR2: ENHRY and SYGVKD. The record originates from a study of CD8 T cells in ankylosing spondylitis. Overall study findings and caveats: Significant enrichment of disease-linked clones was reported in matched ankylosing spondylitis synovial fluid. Disease-linked clones had a CD8+ phenotype and relatively low frequency in peripheral blood. What seemed typical of ankylosing spondylitis blood was a TCR beta motif built from 7 or 8 highly homologous variants.

In making TCR beta libraries, quantitative 5'-RACE with molecular barcodes was used. TCRdb reanalysed the 5' RACE reads using MiXCR and keeps one entry per CDR3 protein. This table holds about 750,000 distinct CDR3 sequences, roughly 19% found once. The sequenced sample consisted of blood, either unsorted or a sorted T cell fraction (not recorded which). The receptor was isolated from a male donor with ankylosing spondylitis. The rearrangement joins TRBV10-3 to TRBJ2-7; D may be TRBD1 (5 bases). This chain's CDR3 is CAIGSTAYEQYF. The CDR3 DNA reads TGTGCCATAGGGTCGACAGCCTACGAGCAGTACTTC.